This T cell receptor beta chain stems from a study of cytomegalovirus exposure and HLA in healthy donors. Study outcomes and limitations: CMV serostatus was the sole immune exposure information available. Overall, about 160 TCR beta chains were annotated as cytomegalovirus-associated.

V dropped 3 bases and J dropped 4 bases, with 12 bases sitting between them. Germline CDR1 and CDR2: WNHNN and SYGVQD (reference sequence). The CDR3 length is 14 residues. As concerns this clone: Its specificity is not known.

PCR involved 60 Vbeta and 13 Jbeta primers. Sequencing used immunoSEQ multiplex PCR; TCRdb keeps in-frame clones, though not all of them. The sample holds some 130,000 clones, roughly 80% seen once. This TCR was sampled from a man between 25 and 39 years old in good health and CMV-seronegative. The sequencing sample was made of PBMCs. This rearrangement joins TRBV10-1 to TRBJ1-1, with D possibly TRBD1 on 6 matching bases. Here the CDR3 reads CASSDTGKGTEAFF. DNA for the CDR3: TGCGCCAGCAGTGATACAGGGAAGGGCACTGAAGCTTTCTTT.